Reported below is one T cell receptor beta chain. The sample originates from a study of blood T cell repertoires in COVID-19. Repertoires were generated with immunoSEQ multiplex PCR, while TCRdb's copy carries only in-frame clones and drops some. The table has approximately 350,000 clones, approximately 90% seen once. The CDR3 consists of 13 residues. Germline CDR1 reads GTSNPN; CDR2 reads SVGIG (reference sequence). The V gene lost 4 bases and the J gene lost 1 base, with 9 bases spanning the gap. The chain links TRBV30 to TRBJ2-3; no clear D. The sample taken for sequencing was peripheral blood. The TCR originated in a woman under 30 who had recovered from COVID-19. CDR3 protein: CAWTSFGTDTQYF. The CDR3 nucleotides read TGTGCCTGGACGAGTTTTGGCACAGATACGCAGTATTTT.